These T cell receptor beta chains were read from a single sample in a study of beta chain features in type 1 diabetes. The data were produced by immunoSEQ multiplex PCR, yet TCRdb's version contains in-frame clones alone and is incomplete. This sample yields around 260,000 clones, of which roughly 22% are seen a single time; roughly 0.028% belongs to the top ten. The sample consisted of naive CD4+ T cells from blood. These receptors all stem from a woman between 35 and 50 years old with type 1 diabetes. CDR3s include the opening cysteine and the closing phenylalanine or tryptophan. D genes are given only for firm matches. Size is stated for part of the rows, as once, few or many counts, or as a class when the clone is expanded.

V	size	J	D	CDR3	DNA
TRBV6-5	few	TRBJ2-7	.	CASSYAGVRGYEQYF	TGTGCCAGCAGTTACGCCGGAGTCAGGGGCTACGAGCAGTACTTC
TRBV15	.	TRBJ1-2	.	CATSSAGLYGYTF	TGTGCCACCAGCAGTGCAGGGCTCTATGGCTACACCTTC
TRBV7-2	.	TRBJ1-5	TRBD1	CASSGQTGNNQPQHF	TGTGCCAGCAGCGGACAGACAGGGAACAATCAGCCCCAGCATTTT
TRBV6-6	few	TRBJ1-1	.	CASSLETQGFF	TGTGCCAGCAGTTTGGAAACCCAGGGTTTCTTT
TRBV4-2	few	TRBJ1-2	.	CASSQSRQVTYGYTF	TGTGCCAGCAGCCAAAGCCGACAGGTTACCTATGGCTACACCTTC
TRBV7-9	few	TRBJ2-5	.	CASSLGGWQETQYF	TGTGCCAGCAGCTTAGGGGGCTGGCAAGAGACCCAGTACTTC
TRBV5-1	.	TRBJ1-6	.	CASSLGDTHSPLHF	TGCGCCAGCAGCTTAGGGGACACCCATTCACCCCTCCACTTT
TRBV14	.	TRBJ1-1	.	CASSQSGDTEAFF	TGTGCCAGCAGCCAATCGGGGGACACTGAAGCTTTCTTT
TRBV7-2	.	TRBJ2-7	.	CASSSSRGSSYEQYF	TGTGCCAGCAGCTCCTCCCGGGGGAGCTCCTACGAGCAGTACTTC
TRBV6-8	few	TRBJ2-5	.	CASRNRTEETQYF	TGTGCCAGCAGAAACAGGACAGAAGAGACCCAGTACTTC
TRBV5-1	.	TRBJ2-3	.	CASSLAFREADTQYF	TGCGCCAGCAGCTTGGCCTTCAGGGAGGCAGATACGCAGTATTTT
TRBV30	few	TRBJ1-5	.	CAWSVRQNRPQHF	TGTGCCTGGAGTGTACGACAGAATCGGCCCCAGCATTTT
TRBV9	.	TRBJ2-7	TRBD1	CASSGPGQGPEQYF	TGTGCCAGCAGCGGGCCGGGACAGGGCCCCGAGCAGTACTTC
TRBV30	few	TRBJ2-2	.	CAWTPQGGHNTGELFF	TGTGCCTGGACCCCCCAAGGCGGACACAACACCGGGGAGCTGTTTTTT
TRBV6-5	.	TRBJ1-2	.	CASSRSRLNYGYTF	TGTGCCAGCAGTCGATCCAGGCTTAACTATGGCTACACCTTC
TRBV29-1	few	TRBJ2-1	.	CSSSQMGTEQFF	TGCAGCTCATCCCAGATGGGCACTGAGCAGTTCTTC
TRBV28	few	TRBJ2-5	TRBD1	CASSSPGQGQETQYF	TGTGCCAGCAGTTCGCCCGGACAGGGCCAAGAGACCCAGTACTTC
TRBV30	few	TRBJ1-3	.	CAWTQLSGNTIYF	TGTGCCTGGACGCAACTCTCTGGAAACACCATATATTTT
TRBV4-1	few	TRBJ2-1	TRBD2	CASSPLGGGSYNEQFF	TGCGCCAGCAGCCCCCTTGGCGGGGGCTCCTACAATGAGCAGTTCTTC
TRBV5-6	.	TRBJ2-7	TRBD2	CASSLYAGGYEQYF	TGTGCCAGCAGCTTGTACGCGGGGGGCTACGAGCAGTACTTC
TRBV7-9	.	TRBJ2-3	.	CASSFFGGVTDTQYF	TGTGCCAGCAGCTTCTTCGGCGGGGTAACAGATACGCAGTATTTT
TRBV11-2	.	TRBJ2-5	TRBD1	CASSSLTRQGGETQYF	TGTGCCAGCAGCTCCCTCACCCGACAGGGCGGAGAGACCCAGTACTTC
TRBV5-1	.	TRBJ2-3	.	CASSRLSGTDTQYF	TGCGCCAGCAGTCGACTAAGCGGCACAGATACGCAGTATTTT
TRBV2	.	TRBJ2-1	.	CASSASQGYEQFF	TGTGCCAGCAGTGCCAGCCAGGGTTATGAGCAGTTCTTC
TRBV6-5	.	TRBJ1-4	TRBD1	CATSTGVYEKLFF	TGTGCCACCTCTACAGGGGTTTACGAAAAACTGTTTTTT
TRBV28	few	TRBJ1-1	.	CASSPSAGAGNTEAFF	TGTGCCAGCAGCCCCTCGGCAGGGGCTGGGAACACTGAAGCTTTCTTT
TRBV9	few	TRBJ1-2	.	CASSPTTGTNYGYTF	TGTGCCAGCAGCCCAACTACAGGGACTAACTATGGCTACACCTTC
TRBV30	.	TRBJ1-1	.	CAWSPTRRRVEDTEAFF	TGTGCCTGGAGCCCCACCAGGAGACGGGTGGAGGACACTGAAGCTTTCTTT
TRBV7-2	.	TRBJ2-7	.	CASSGAHLLLEQYF	TGTGCCAGCAGCGGGGCTCACCTCCTCTTGGAGCAGTACTTC
TRBV9	.	TRBJ2-1	TRBD2	CASSVGPSGEDEQFF	TGTGCCAGCAGCGTAGGGCCTAGCGGGGAGGATGAGCAGTTCTTC
TRBV30	.	TRBJ1-1	TRBD1	CAWSVQTGGYEAFF	TGTGCCTGGAGTGTACAAACAGGGGGGTATGAAGCTTTCTTT
TRBV6-6	.	TRBJ2-5	TRBD2	CASSGEGETQYF	TGTGCCAGCAGCGGGGAGGGAGAGACCCAGTACTTC
TRBV15	.	TRBJ2-3	TRBD1	CATSREGQPHGDTQYF	TGTGCCACCAGCAGAGAGGGACAGCCCCACGGGGATACGCAGTATTTT
TRBV14	.	TRBJ1-6	.	CASSPGGYNSPLHF	TGTGCCAGCAGCCCGGGTGGCTATAATTCACCCCTCCACTTT
TRBV7-9	few	TRBJ1-6	.	CASTAREGDSPLHF	TGTGCCAGCACCGCCCGGGAGGGTGATTCACCCCTCCACTTT
TRBV5-1	.	TRBJ2-6	TRBD1	CASSGTGAYSGANVLTF	TGCGCCAGCAGCGGTACAGGGGCCTATTCTGGGGCCAACGTCCTGACTTTC
TRBV2	few	TRBJ2-7	.	CASSGSYEQYF	TGTGCCAGCAGTGGGAGCTACGAGCAGTACTTC
TRBV5-1	.	TRBJ2-3	TRBD1	CASSLGRDSFTDTQYF	TGCGCCAGCAGCTTGGGCCGGGACAGCTTCACAGATACGCAGTATTTT
TRBV5-4	.	TRBJ2-5	TRBD1	CASSIPTGGGETQYF	TGTGCCAGCAGCATACCGACAGGGGGGGGCGAGACCCAGTACTTC
TRBV5-1	few	TRBJ2-3	.	CASSLARPTDTQYF	TGCGCCAGCAGCTTGGCCAGGCCCACAGATACGCAGTATTTT
TRBV7-9	.	TRBJ2-1	TRBD2	CASSPSGSGDEQFF	TGTGCCAGCAGCCCTAGCGGGAGCGGGGATGAGCAGTTCTTC
TRBV5-4	few	TRBJ1-5	.	CASSLSPGGNQPQHF	TGTGCCAGCAGCTTGTCCCCCGGGGGGAATCAGCCCCAGCATTTT
TRBV25-1	few	TRBJ2-7	TRBD1	CASSEGRQGNYEQYF	TGTGCCAGCAGTGAAGGGAGACAGGGAAACTACGAGCAGTACTTC
TRBV4-3	.	TRBJ1-5	.	CASSQDEDQPQHF	TGCGCCAGCAGCCAAGACGAGGATCAGCCCCAGCATTTT
TRBV20-1	.	TRBJ2-2	.	CSASRGDLMFF	TGCAGTGCTAGCAGGGGGGATCTGATGTTTTTT
TRBV9	few	TRBJ2-7	.	CASSVGVSDSYEQYF	TGTGCCAGCAGCGTAGGCGTCAGCGACTCCTACGAGCAGTACTTC
TRBV23-1	.	TRBJ2-7	.	CASSQSRGAARRDEQYF	TGCGCCAGCAGTCAATCCAGAGGAGCGGCTCGCCGGGACGAGCAGTACTTC
TRBV6-5	.	TRBJ2-5	.	CASSYVGGETQYF	TGTGCCAGCAGTTACGTGGGGGGAGAGACCCAGTACTTC
TRBV20-1	.	TRBJ2-1	.	CSASAVNEQFF	TGCAGTGCGAGCGCGGTTAATGAGCAGTTCTTC
TRBV4-2	.	TRBJ2-7	.	CASSPPEGRSHEQYF	TGTGCCAGCAGCCCCCCCGAGGGAAGGTCTCACGAGCAGTACTTC